The 7 T cell receptor beta chains below come from one sample, sequenced in a study of monozygotic twins with inflammatory bowel disease (dated by TCRdb to the late 2010s). Libraries were constructed by 5' RACE. The listed sequencing device is Illumina HiSeq 2500. Reads reprocessed by TCRdb are summarized as one entry per CDR3 protein sequence, and DNA is absent. The sample has 400,000 or so distinct CDR3 sequences on record. Jointly, the top ten make up about 2.2% of the sample. Sequencing input: blood. Source of these receptors: a human donor with ulcerative colitis or Crohn's disease, or a healthy co-twin of an affected twin (not recorded which).

The rearrangement joins TRBV7-9 to TRBJ2-1; the TCRdb call, TRBD1, lacks DNA for checking. Germline CDR1 reads SEHNR; CDR2 reads FQNEAQ (reference sequence). The CDR3 length is 16 residues. The CDR3 spells CASSMIPGTGYNEQFF.

J is TRBJ1-5 and V is TRBV20-1; with no DNA, the TCRdb D assignment of TRBD1 cannot be verified. This CDR3 comprises 12 residues. Germline-derived CDR1 and CDR2 are DFQATT and SNEGSKA (reference sequence). The CDR3 is CSARRTNQPQHF.

The chain has TRBV19 and TRBJ2-3; the D call from TCRdb, TRBD1, cannot be confirmed without DNA. Germline V gene lookup returns CDR1 LNHDA and CDR2 SQIVND (reference sequence). CDR3 length: 15 amino acids. CDR3 sequence reads: CASSPQGFGTDTQYF.

The rearrangement joins TRBV29-1 to TRBJ2-3; no DNA is available, so the TRBD1 call from TCRdb remains unchecked. Germline V gene lookup returns CDR1 SQVTM and CDR2 ANQGSEA. There are 13 residues in the CDR3. This CDR3 reads CSVAGGAADTQYF.

J is TRBJ2-7 and V is TRBV28; TCRdb calls TRBD2, which cannot be checked without DNA. The CDR3 consists of 15 residues. CDR1 and CDR2 (germline): MDHEN, SYDVKM. The CDR3 here is CASSLSLAGEGEQYF.

The rearrangement joins TRBV29-1 to TRBJ2-1; lacking DNA, the TRBD1 call made by TCRdb goes unchecked. This CDR3 has 15 amino acids. The germline V gene has CDR1 SQVTM and CDR2 ANQGSEA. The CDR3 sequence: CSVLFGADSYNEQFF.

The rearrangement uses TRBV5-4 and TRBJ1-4; lacking DNA, the TRBD1 call made by TCRdb goes unchecked. In germline, CDR1 is SGHNT, CDR2 YYREEE (reference sequence). The CDR3 sequence is 16 residues long. Here the CDR3 reads CASSDVGLGRNEKLFF.